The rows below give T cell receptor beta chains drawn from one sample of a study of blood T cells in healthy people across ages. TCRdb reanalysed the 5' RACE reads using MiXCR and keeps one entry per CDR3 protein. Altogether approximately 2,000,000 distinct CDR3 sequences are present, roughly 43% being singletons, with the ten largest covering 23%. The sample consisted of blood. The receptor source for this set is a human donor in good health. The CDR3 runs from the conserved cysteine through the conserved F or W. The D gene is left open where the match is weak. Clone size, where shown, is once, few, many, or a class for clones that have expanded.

CDR3aa: CSVGPDIDYNEQFF
CDR3nt: TGCAGCGTTGGCCCCGACATCGACTACAATGAGCAGTTCTTC
v_gene: TRBV29-1
abundance: -
j_gene: TRBJ2-1
d_gene: -

CDR3aa: CASSELTGMNNEQFF
CDR3nt: TGTGCCAGCAGCGAACTGACAGGGATGAACAATGAGCAGTTCTTC
v_gene: TRBV7-9
abundance: few
j_gene: TRBJ2-1
d_gene: TRBD1

CDR3aa: CASSLQGRANEKLFF
CDR3nt: TGTGCCAGCAGCTTGCAGGGGAGGGCTAATGAAAAACTGTTTTTT
v_gene: TRBV7-2
abundance: -
j_gene: TRBJ1-4
d_gene: -

CDR3aa: CASSLEWYIGQNGYTF
CDR3nt: TGTGCCAGCAGCTTAGAGTGGTACATCGGACAAAATGGCTACACCTTC
v_gene: TRBV7-2
abundance: -
j_gene: TRBJ1-2
d_gene: -

CDR3aa: CSARDEQGWANQPQHF
CDR3nt: TGCAGTGCTAGAGATGAACAGGGATGGGCCAATCAGCCCCAGCATTTT
v_gene: TRBV20-1
abundance: -
j_gene: TRBJ1-5
d_gene: -

CDR3aa: CASSHPGLPYEQYF
CDR3nt: TGTGCCAGTAGCCACCCGGGCTTACCCTACGAGCAGTACTTC
v_gene: TRBV19
abundance: -
j_gene: TRBJ2-7
d_gene: -

CDR3aa: CASSHLLAGTYNEQFF
CDR3nt: TGCGCCAGCAGCCACCTACTAGCGGGTACCTACAATGAGCAGTTCTTC
v_gene: TRBV4-1
abundance: -
j_gene: TRBJ2-1
d_gene: TRBD2

CDR3aa: CASSSYKDTQYF
CDR3nt: TGCGCCAGCAGCTCCTACAAAGATACGCAGTATTTT
v_gene: TRBV5-1
abundance: -
j_gene: TRBJ2-3
d_gene: -

CDR3aa: CASSSPGDFYEQYF
CDR3nt: TGTGCCAGCAGTTCCCCAGGGGACTTCTACGAGCAGTACTTC
v_gene: TRBV28
abundance: few
j_gene: TRBJ2-7
d_gene: -

CDR3aa: CASSLNNGFAETQYF
CDR3nt: TGCGCCAGCAGCTTGAATAACGGGTTCGCGGAGACCCAGTACTTC
v_gene: TRBV5-1
abundance: few
j_gene: TRBJ2-5
d_gene: -

CDR3aa: CASSQATGRAYEQYF
CDR3nt: TGCGCCAGCAGCCAAGCTACCGGGCGGGCCTACGAGCAGTACTTC
v_gene: TRBV4-3
abundance: -
j_gene: TRBJ2-7
d_gene: -

CDR3aa: CASRSAGKETQYF
CDR3nt: TGTGCCAGCAGGAGCGCGGGGAAGGAGACCCAGTACTTC
v_gene: TRBV27
abundance: -
j_gene: TRBJ2-5
d_gene: -

CDR3aa: CASSLSGSRRTDTQYF
CDR3nt: TGTGCCAGCAGCTTAAGTGGGAGTAGGCGCACAGATACGCAGTATTTT
v_gene: TRBV7-3
abundance: -
j_gene: TRBJ2-3
d_gene: -

CDR3aa: CASSQHPNHRVPTNGYTF
CDR3nt: TGCGCCAGCAGCCAGCACCCAAACCACAGGGTTCCAACCAATGGCTACACCTTC
v_gene: TRBV4-3
abundance: -
j_gene: TRBJ1-2
d_gene: -

CDR3aa: CASRTVRPSGEQYF
CDR3nt: TGTGCCAGCAGAACCGTCCGGCCGTCGGGGGAGCAGTACTTC
v_gene: TRBV6-2/TRBV6-3
abundance: few
j_gene: TRBJ2-5
d_gene: -

CDR3aa: CASSSDGTGDALSYEQYF
CDR3nt: TGTGCCAGCAGCTCCGACGGGACAGGGGACGCCCTCTCCTACGAGCAGTACTTC
v_gene: TRBV11-2
abundance: -
j_gene: TRBJ2-7
d_gene: TRBD1

CDR3aa: CASSSLMGHYGYTF
CDR3nt: TGTGCCAGCAGCTCCCTGATGGGTCACTATGGCTACACCTTC
v_gene: TRBV21-1
abundance: -
j_gene: TRBJ1-2
d_gene: -

CDR3aa: CASSSWPGRNQPQHF
CDR3nt: TGTGCCAGCAGTTCCTGGCCAGGGCGCAATCAGCCCCAGCATTTT
v_gene: TRBV3-1
abundance: -
j_gene: TRBJ1-5
d_gene: -

CDR3aa: CSAKPGLASALNEQFF
CDR3nt: TGCAGTGCTAAACCGGGACTAGCGTCCGCCCTCAATGAGCAGTTCTTC
v_gene: TRBV20-1
abundance: few
j_gene: TRBJ2-1
d_gene: TRBD2

CDR3aa: CSARRQDYEQYF
CDR3nt: TGCAGTGCCAGGAGACAGGACTACGAGCAGTACTTC
v_gene: TRBV20-1
abundance: few
j_gene: TRBJ2-7
d_gene: -

CDR3aa: CASSYSRVHEQYF
CDR3nt: TGTGCCAGCAGTTACTCCAGGGTACACGAGCAGTACTTC
v_gene: TRBV6-2/TRBV6-3
abundance: -
j_gene: TRBJ2-7
d_gene: -

CDR3aa: CASSLGVTGTLGYTF
CDR3nt: TGCGCCAGCAGCTTGGGGGTGACAGGAACCCTTGGCTACACCTTC
v_gene: TRBV5-1
abundance: -
j_gene: TRBJ1-2
d_gene: -

CDR3aa: CAGGVLAAPYNEQFF
CDR3nt: TGTGCCGGCGGGGTACTAGCTGCCCCGTACAATGAGCAGTTCTTC
v_gene: TRBV7-9
abundance: -
j_gene: TRBJ2-1
d_gene: -

CDR3aa: CASSLTQADGYTF
CDR3nt: TGTGCCAGCAGCTTAACGCAGGCTGATGGCTACACCTTC
v_gene: TRBV7-3
abundance: -
j_gene: TRBJ1-2
d_gene: -

CDR3aa: CASSHPPGGFDGYTF
CDR3nt: TGCGCCAGCAGCCACCCGCCAGGGGGCTTTGATGGCTACACCTTC
v_gene: TRBV4-1
abundance: -
j_gene: TRBJ1-2
d_gene: TRBD1

CDR3aa: CASSLEGTTLTGELFF
CDR3nt: TGTGCCAGCAGCTTAGAGGGGACGACTCTCACCGGGGAGCTGTTTTTT
v_gene: TRBV7-2
abundance: -
j_gene: TRBJ2-2
d_gene: -

CDR3aa: CASSIGGGAYEQYF
CDR3nt: TGTGCCAGCAGCATCGGCGGGGGGGCCTACGAGCAGTACTTC
v_gene: TRBV7-2
abundance: few
j_gene: TRBJ2-7
d_gene: TRBD2

CDR3aa: CASSYSSTGSTEAFF
CDR3nt: TGTGCCAGCAGTTACTCGAGTACAGGGTCGACTGAAGCTTTCTTT
v_gene: TRBV6-5
abundance: -
j_gene: TRBJ1-1
d_gene: -

CDR3aa: CAGSLGGHEQFF
CDR3nt: TGTGCCGGCAGCCTGGGGGGCCATGAGCAGTTCTTC
v_gene: TRBV6-5
abundance: -
j_gene: TRBJ2-1
d_gene: -

CDR3aa: CASTTSYLLGYGYTF
CDR3nt: TGCGCCAGCACCACGTCCTATCTTCTGGGCTATGGCTACACCTTC
v_gene: TRBV5-1
abundance: once
j_gene: TRBJ1-2
d_gene: -